This is a list of T cell receptor beta chains from one sample in a study of blood T cell repertoires in COVID-19. The table came from immunoSEQ multiplex PCR; TCRdb's copy has only in-frame clones and leaves some out. The table includes about 33,000 clones, over 75% detected once. Sequenced material: peripheral blood. Receptor source: a man between 60 and 75 years old with active COVID-19. Both conserved end residues are part of each CDR3. The D gene is left open where the match is weak. Size tells how often a clone was seen (once, few, many) or the class of an expanded clone, and some rows leave it out.

TRBV18	few	TRBD1	TRBJ1-5	TGTGCCAGCACGGGGACAGTTAATCAGCCCCAGCATTTT	CASTGTVNQPQHF
TRBV28	-	-	TRBJ1-5	TGTGCCAGCAGTTTAGCGGCAGCGCGCAATCAGCCCCAGCATTTT	CASSLAAARNQPQHF
TRBV3-1/TRBV3-2	-	TRBD2	TRBJ2-1	TGTGCCAGCAGCCAACTAGCGGGAGGAGTCCGGGAGCAGTTCTTC	CASSQLAGGVREQFF
TRBV12-5	-	-	TRBJ2-5	TGTGCTAGTGGTTTGGTAGTTGGGATGGCGGGGAGAGAACAAGAGACCCAGTACTTC	CASGLVVGMAGREQETQYF
TRBV19	-	-	TRBJ2-7	TGTGCCAGTAATTCGGGAGAAGTATCCTACGAGCAGTACTTC	CASNSGEVSYEQYF
TRBV3-1/TRBV3-2	-	-	TRBJ1-5	TGTGCCAGCAGTCCCAGGGGTACGGGTCAGCCCCAGCATTTT	CASSPRGTGQPQHF
TRBV7-2	-	-	TRBJ2-1	TGTGCCAGCAGCATCGCCGCGAACAATGAGCAGTTCTTC	CASSIAANNEQFF
TRBV5-5	-	-	TRBJ2-3	TGTGCCAGCAGCTTGGCGGGTAGCGCTAACACAGATACGCAGTATTTT	CASSLAGSANTDTQYF
TRBV5-4	-	TRBD2	TRBJ2-3	TGTGCCAGCAGGTCGACTAGCGCCTACACAGATACGCAGTATTTT	CASRSTSAYTDTQYF
TRBV29-1	few	-	TRBJ1-4	TGCAGCGTTGAGGTGGGCAGGCCTAATGAAAAACTGTTTTTT	CSVEVGRPNEKLFF
TRBV19	-	-	TRBJ2-2	TGTGCCATATATAGGAGTTATACCACCGGGGAGCTGTTTTTT	CAIYRSYTTGELFF
TRBV5-6	-	-	TRBJ2-3	TGTGCCAGCAGCTCCTTGGGGCGCACAGATACGCAGTATTTT	CASSSLGRTDTQYF
TRBV6-6	-	-	TRBJ2-1	TGTGCCAGCACCATAACCGGGGGTGGCGATGAGCAGTTCTTC	CASTITGGGDEQFF
TRBV6-2/TRBV6-3	once	TRBD1	TRBJ2-4	TGTGCCAGCAGTTACCATACAGGGGGAGCGGCCAAAAACATTCAGTACTTC	CASSYHTGGAAKNIQYF
TRBV7-8	-	TRBD2	TRBJ2-7	TGTGCCAGCAGCCTCGGGACTAGCGGAAACGAGCAGTACTTC	CASSLGTSGNEQYF
TRBV28	-	-	TRBJ2-1	TGTGCCAGCAAAAAAGGGGGAGCCTACAATGAGCAGTTCTTC	CASKKGGAYNEQFF
TRBV5-1	once	-	TRBJ2-3	TGCGCCAGCAGCTGGGTGGGCTACACAGATACGCAGTATTTT	CASSWVGYTDTQYF
TRBV18	-	-	TRBJ2-5	TGTGCCAGCTCAGCTGTCGGGGAGACCCAGTACTTC	CASSAVGETQYF
TRBV5-5	-	TRBD2	TRBJ2-1	TGTGCCAGCAGCACCTCCGGGACTAGCCTTGAGCAGTTCTTC	CASSTSGTSLEQFF
TRBV18	-	TRBD2	TRBJ2-1	TGTGCCAGCTCACCAGCACTAGCGGGTTCGTGGGGCAATGAGCAGTTCTTC	CASSPALAGSWGNEQFF
TRBV2	-	TRBD2	TRBJ2-1	TGTGCCAGCGGGGGGCCGAGCGGGGGCCACAATGAGCAGTTCTTC	CASGGPSGGHNEQFF
TRBV27	-	TRBD1	TRBJ2-1	TGTGCCAGCAACCCAGACAGGGGGGGTTACAATGAGCAGTTCTTC	CASNPDRGGYNEQFF
TRBV29-1	few	-	TRBJ2-1	TGCAGCGTCACCCGGGATGCTGCCTACAATGAGCAGTTCTTC	CSVTRDAAYNEQFF
TRBV3-1/TRBV3-2	-	TRBD2	TRBJ2-7	TGTGCCAGCAGAACGACTAGCGGGGCCTCCTACGAGCAGTACTTC	CASRTTSGASYEQYF
TRBV9	few	TRBD2	TRBJ2-3	TGTGCCAGCACTGAGCGGGAGGGCCCGTACACAGATACGCAGTATTTT	CASTEREGPYTDTQYF
TRBV5-4	-	-	TRBJ1-6	TGTGCCAGCTCGGAAGAGGGTGGTTCACCCCTCCACTTT	CASSEEGGSPLHF
TRBV7-3	few	TRBD2	TRBJ2-5	TGTGCCAGCAGCTCCGGACTAGCGATAGGAGAGACCCAGTACTTC	CASSSGLAIGETQYF
TRBV14	-	TRBD1	TRBJ1-2	TGTGCCAGCAGCCGAGCGCGACAGGGGGGCCGGAGCCGACTCTATGGCTACACCTTC	CASSRARQGGRSRLYGYTF
TRBV5-1	-	-	TRBJ1-1	TGCGCCAGCGGCCTCAGGGGTAACACTGAAGCTTTCTTT	CASGLRGNTEAFF
TRBV19	-	TRBD1	TRBJ1-1	TGTGCCAGTGGACAGGGGAATGTTAGAACTGAAGCTTTCTTT	CASGQGNVRTEAFF
TRBV18	-	-	TRBJ1-1	TGTGCCAGCTCACCGGTGTCGGGTTACACTGAAGCTTTCTTT	CASSPVSGYTEAFF
TRBV10-1	-	TRBD2	TRBJ2-7	TGCGCCAGCAGCGGAGGACTAGCGGGAGTTATTAGCGAGCAGTACTTC	CASSGGLAGVISEQYF
TRBV2	-	TRBD1	TRBJ2-2	TGTGCCAGCAGTGAAAGGGGACAGGGAACGGCCATCGGGGAGCTGTTTTTT	CASSERGQGTAIGELFF
TRBV29-1	-	TRBD2	TRBJ2-1	TGCAGCGTTACCGGGACTAGCGGGAGGGTCGCCTACAATGAGCAGTTCTTC	CSVTGTSGRVAYNEQFF
TRBV6-2/TRBV6-3	-	TRBD1	TRBJ1-1	TGTGCCAGCAGCACCAGACAGGGGCTAGCTGAAGCTTTCTTT	CASSTRQGLAEAFF
TRBV5-4	few	-	TRBJ2-7	TGTGCCAGCAGCTTTGCATGGGAGAGCTCCTACGAGCAGTACTTC	CASSFAWESSYEQYF
TRBV7-3	-	-	TRBJ2-3	TGTGCCAGCAGCTTAAGACCCCCCCCAGGCGGCACAGATACGCAGTATTTT	CASSLRPPPGGTDTQYF
TRBV4-2	medium-sized	-	TRBJ2-1	TGTGCCAGCAGCCAAGAATCGGCTAGCGTGGGGAATGAGCAGTTCTTC	CASSQESASVGNEQFF
TRBV18	once	-	TRBJ2-2	TGTGCCAGCTCACCACGGCGAGGGAACACCGGGGAGCTGTTTTTT	CASSPRRGNTGELFF
TRBV10-3	once	-	TRBJ2-7	TGTGCCATCAGTACAGAGACCTACGAGCAGTACTTC	CAISTETYEQYF
TRBV11-2	-	TRBD1	TRBJ1-2	TGTGCCAGCAGGAAAGGGGGCGCGGAGTATGGCTACACCTTC	CASRKGGAEYGYTF